A single sample gave rise to the 7 T cell receptor beta chains below, sequenced in a study of CXCR3-negative and CXCR3-positive naive CD8 T cells. Carrying UMI labels, the TRB cDNA libraries were prepared through 5' RACE. With the 5' RACE reads reprocessed, TCRdb shows one record per CDR3 protein and no DNA. The sample spans roughly 48,000 distinct CDR3 sequences; the ten largest clones claim 15%. Sample: memory CD8+ T cells from blood. The source is a human donor in good health. Some clones in this sample may be carry-over from other donors' samples.

The chain employs TRBV14 and TRBJ2-1; the D gene TCRdb calls, TRBD2, cannot be checked with no DNA. The CDR3 runs to 19 residues. CDR1 SGHDN and CDR2 FVKESK come from the germline V gene. CDR3 protein: CASSQTGTSGGASYNEQFF. Drawing the rest from reference TRBV14 and TRBJ2-1, the complete variable domain is EAGVTQFPSHSVIEKGQTVTLRCDPISGHDNLYWYRRVMGKEIKFLLHFVKESKQDESGMPNNRFLAERTGGTYSTLKVQPAELEDSGVYFCASSQTGTSGGASYNEQFFGPGTRLTVL.

The chain couples TRBV20-1 to TRBJ1-5. The CDR3 has 13 amino acids. The germline V gene encodes CDR1 DFQATT and CDR2 SNEGSKA (reference sequence). The CDR3 here is CSAWDGRNQPQHF.

The chain links TRBV29-1 to TRBJ2-3; TCRdb calls TRBD2, which cannot be checked without DNA. This CDR3 comprises 15 residues. CDR1 and CDR2 from the germline V gene are SQVTM and ANQGSEA. The CDR3: CSVTGTSGPEGTQYF.

This chain connects TRBV28 to TRBJ1-2; TCRdb picks TRBD1, but there is no DNA to check that call. Germline V CDR1 and CDR2: MDHEN, SYDVKM. The CDR3 extends over 20 amino acids. Here the CDR3 reads CASSLSSGQEEVHPNYGYTF.

The rearrangement uses TRBV5-1 and TRBJ2-7; TCRdb indicates TRBD1, and absent DNA this call remains unverified. CDR1 SGHRS and CDR2 YFSETQ come from the germline V gene. This CDR3 contains 14 residues. CDR3 in amino acids: CASSSTGTGYEQYF.

The V and J genes are TRBV7-9 and TRBJ2-1; the TCRdb D gene call, TRBD1, has no DNA to confirm it. Looked up from germline, CDR1 is SEHNR and CDR2 is FQNEAQ (reference sequence). The CDR3 is 14 residues long. The chain's CDR3 is CASSFVTGINEQFF.

V and J are TRBV28 and TRBJ2-7; TCRdb names TRBD1, which stays unverified in the absence of DNA. Germline V lookup: CDR1 MDHEN, CDR2 SYDVKM. The CDR3 runs to 15 residues. This CDR3 is CASSALRGFSGEQYF.